These 21 T cell receptor beta chains were all obtained from the same sample, sequenced in a study of radiation and T cells in renal cell carcinoma (TCRdb year 2020). Libraries were prepared through the immunoSEQ multiplex PCR assay. TCRdb obtained this table from immuneACCESS and retained in-frame rearrangements with V and J assigned. These tables miss some clones; where compared with another copy, unresolved V genes account for less than half of the shortfall, and the remainder is unexplained. Present in this sample are under 100,000 clones, approximately 80% of which were seen just once. The ten largest clones represent approximately 7.8% of the sample. According to the study, the label for this sample's time point signals: blood 4 weeks post-SBRT, at nephrectomy. The treatment or condition label for this specimen denotes: 15 Gy SBRT to primary tumor, nephrectomy 4 weeks later. This sample comprised blood, obtained from a patient whose treatment included radiotherapy and nephrectomy. The receptors were sampled from a man in his sixties with renal cell carcinoma.

The genes are TRBV10-3 and TRBJ2-1; 9 bases map to TRBD2. Germline CDR1 is ENHRY and CDR2 is SYGVKD. CDR3 length equals 20 residues. Trimming at V came to 0 bases and at J to 5 bases, leaving 17 bases not matched to a gene. DNA for the CDR3: TGTGCCATCAGTGAGTCGATTCTCGCCAGCGGGAGGAGGCGAAACAATGAGCAGTTCTTC. It is translated as CAISESILASGRRRNNEQFF.

This chain links TRBV30 with TRBJ2-3; 8 bases align to TRBD2. Germline V gene lookup returns CDR1 GTSNPN and CDR2 SVGIG (reference sequence). V shed 0 bases and J 1 base; nucleotides not matched to a gene: 21. The CDR3 spans 21 residues. The CDR3 DNA follows: TGTGCCTGGAGTGTACGGACGGGAGGGCCAGGAGGAATTATTGGCACAGATACGCAGTATTTT. Protein sequence: CAWSVRTGGPGGIIGTDTQYF. Full variable domain (missing parts from reference TRBV30 and TRBJ2-3): SQTIHQWPATLVQPVGSPLSLECTVEGTSNPNLYWYRQAAGRGLQLLFYSVGIGQISSEVPQNLSASRPQDRQFILSSKKLLLSDSGFYLCAWSVRTGGPGGIIGTDTQYFGPGTRLTVL.

This clone was recorded once. CDR3 coding DNA: TGTGCCAGCACCATAAGCGGGACTAGCGGAGTCTACGAGCAGTACTTC. It is translated as CASTISGTSGVYEQYF. The chain combines TRBV19 with TRBJ2-7; TRBD2 agrees at 11 bases. Germline values: CDR1 LNHDA, CDR2 SQIVND (reference sequence). The V and J ends lost 9 bases and 3 bases, in that order; junction bases with no gene match: 13. The CDR3 runs 16 residues.

This clone was counted once. The V and J genes are TRBV28 and TRBJ2-7; 14 nucleotides align to TRBD2. Unmatched junction bases numbered 6, after V lost 6 bases and J lost 2 bases. The CDR3 runs to 16 residues. CDR1 is MDHEN and CDR2 is SYDVKM in the germline V gene. CDR3 bases: TGTGCCAGCAGGCCGGGACTAGCGGGAGAGGCCTACGAGCAGTACTTC. Translating it yields CASRPGLAGEAYEQYF.

This clone was seen a few times. V gene TRBV28 combines with J gene TRBJ1-1; D gene uncertain. CDR1 is MDHEN, CDR2 SYDVKM, per germline. V lost 6 bases and J lost 2, with 10 bases in between. The CDR3 totals 13 residues. This CDR3 is CASSRRANTEAFF. The DNA for the CDR3 is TGTGCCAGCAGCCGCCGGGCCAACACTGAAGCTTTCTTT. Full variable domain (outside the CDR3, taken from reference TRBV28 and TRBJ1-1): DVKVTQSSRYLVKRTGEKVFLECVQDMDHENMFWYRQDPGLGLRLIYFSYDVKMKEKGDIPEGYSVSREKKERFSLILESASTNQTSMYLCASSRRANTEAFFGQGTRLTVV.

The V gene is TRBV11-3, the J gene TRBJ1-1; perhaps TRBD1 as D (5 bases). This CDR3 comprises 14 residues. V shed 2 bases and J shed 4 bases, with 11 bases lying between them. Germline-derived CDR1 and CDR2 are SGHNT and YENEEA. CDR3 coding DNA: TGTGCCAGCAGCTTATCCTCGGGGGTCACTGAAGCTTTCTTT. This translates into CASSLSSGVTEAFF. Complete variable domain (other parts from reference TRBV11-3 and TRBJ1-1): EAGVVQSPRYKIIEKKQPVAFWCNPISGHNTLYWYLQNLGQGPELLIRYENEEAVDDSQLPKDRFSAERLKGVDSTLKIQPAELGDSAVYLCASSLSSGVTEAFFGQGTRLTVV.

This CDR3 reads CASSSSWGQRTEAFF. Written as DNA, the CDR3 is TGTGCCAGCAGCTCATCTTGGGGACAGCGCACTGAAGCTTTCTTT. The chain couples TRBV7-6 to TRBJ1-1, with TRBD1 matching 7 bases. CDR1 is SGHVS and CDR2 is FNYEAQ in the germline V gene. This CDR3 comprises 15 residues. V gave up 4 bases and J gave up 4 bases; unmatched junction bases: 9.

The chain couples TRBV18 to TRBJ2-1; 7 positions agree with TRBD1. Germline V CDR1 and CDR2: KGHSH, LQKENI. This CDR3 region has 14 residues. V was pared by 5 bases and J by 7 bases, with 8 bases of the junction left unmatched. CDR3 sequence reads: CASSARGQVNEQFF. The CDR3 DNA sequence: TGTGCCAGCTCAGCGAGGGGGCAGGTTAATGAGCAGTTCTTC.

The chain carries TRBV7-2 and TRBJ2-3; the D gene is possibly TRBD1 (6 bases). The CDR3 has 14 residues. Trimming took off 4 bases at V and 2 bases at J, with 10 bases between the two ends. The germline V gene has CDR1 SGHTA and CDR2 FQGNSA. CDR3 coding DNA: TGTGCCAGCAGCTCTGACAGGTTCACAGATACGCAGTATTTT. Protein: CASSSDRFTDTQYF.

The J gene is TRBJ2-2, the V gene TRBV18; maybe TRBD2 (5 bases). The CDR3 consists of 14 residues. The ends were cut back, 3 bases at V and 4 bases at J, with 9 bases in the middle. Germline values: CDR1 KGHSH, CDR2 LQKENI. CDR3 loop: CASSPLGGTGELFF. In DNA form, the CDR3 reads TGTGCCAGCTCACCGCTAGGAGGCACCGGGGAGCTGTTTTTT. Using reference TRBV18 and TRBJ2-2 for the parts outside the CDR3, the full variable domain is NAGVMQNPRHLVRRRGQEARLRCSPMKGHSHVYWYRQLPEEGLKFMVYLQKENIIDESGMPKERFSAEFPKEGPSILRIQQVVRGDSAAYFCASSPLGGTGELFFGEGSRLTVL.

The V gene is TRBV4-2, the J gene TRBJ2-1; 10 nucleotides match TRBD2. The CDR3 runs 15 residues. Germline V gene sequence: CDR1 LGHNA, CDR2 YNFKEQ. V lost 4 bases and J lost 8; bases outside the gene matches: 8. The CDR3 bases are TGTGCCAGCAGCCCCTCTAGCGGGAGAGTACATGAGCAGTTCTTC. As protein: CASSPSSGRVHEQFF.

The chain carries TRBV5-1 and TRBJ2-7, with D unclear. CDR1 is SGHRS, CDR2 YFSETQ, per germline. The CDR3 spans 12 residues. The V end lost 4 bases, the J end lost 6 bases, and 11 bases lay between the germline ends. The DNA of the CDR3 is TGCGCCAGCAGCCCTGGTGGGTTCGAGCAGTACTTC. Translating gives CASSPGGFEQYF.

The chain is built from TRBV10-3 and TRBJ1-5, with D perhaps matching TRBD1 (5 bases). This CDR3 comprises 11 residues. Germline loops: CDR1 ENHRY, CDR2 SYGVKD. V was trimmed by 11 bases and J by 5 bases, leaving 10 bases between them. As DNA, the CDR3 is TGTGCCGTCGGGGCGGATCAGCCCCAGCATTTT. Translating it yields CAVGADQPQHF.

The V and J genes are TRBV6-1 and TRBJ1-2; D is possibly TRBD1 (5 bases). V lost 5 bases, J lost 2 bases, and 15 bases lay in between. Per the germline V gene, CDR1 is MNHNS and CDR2 is SASEGT. The CDR3 contains 15 residues. CDR3 sequence: CASSTGGVSNYGYTF. In DNA, the CDR3 is TGTGCCAGCAGTACCGGGGGGGTTTCGAACTATGGCTACACCTTC.

The rearrangement uses TRBV18 and TRBJ2-7; 7 bases line up with TRBD1. The CDR3 totals 17 residues. CDR1 KGHSH and CDR2 LQKENI come from the germline V gene. V dropped 5 bases and J dropped 3; count of bases not matched to a gene: 16. The CDR3 sequence: CASSAFLLTGQNYEQYF. The DNA for the CDR3 is TGTGCCAGCTCAGCCTTTTTATTGACAGGGCAGAACTACGAGCAGTACTTC.

V is TRBV19 and J is TRBJ2-2; a possible D gene is TRBD2 (6 bases). CDR3 length: 14 amino acids. The V gene's germline CDR1 is LNHDA and CDR2 SQIVND (reference sequence). Trimming left V 5 bases short and J 3 bases short, with 10 bases between. This chain's CDR3 is CASSPRGDTGELFF. CDR3 coding DNA: TGTGCCAGTAGTCCGCGGGGAGACACCGGGGAGCTGTTTTTT.

V usage is TRBV4-3 and J usage is TRBJ1-2; TRBD1 aligns across 12 bases. The junction had 6 bases not matched to a gene; V was cut back by 1 base and J by 6 bases. The CDR3 covers 16 residues. The germline gives CDR1 LGHNA, CDR2 YSLEER. CDR3 region: CASSQVGQGAQDGYTF. The CDR3 nucleotides read TGCGCCAGCAGCCAAGTGGGACAGGGGGCTCAGGATGGCTACACCTTC.

The rearrangement uses TRBV10-1 and TRBJ2-2; TRBD1 matches at 8 bases. The germline gives CDR1 WNHNN, CDR2 SYGVQD (reference sequence). The CDR3 spans 17 residues. With 0 bases clipped from V and 0 bases from J, the junction kept 3 bases outside the gene matches. The CDR3 coding sequence is TGCGCCAGCAGTGAGTCGGCAGGGGGCGCGAACACCGGGGAGCTGTTTTTT. Its translation is CASSESAGGANTGELFF.

The chain employs TRBV13 and TRBJ2-3; 8 nucleotides agree with TRBD2. Germline CDR1 reads PRHDT; CDR2 reads FYEKMQ (reference sequence). The V segment lost 5 bases and the J segment 3 bases; nucleotides outside the gene matches: 7. The CDR3 consists of 15 residues. The CDR3 coding sequence is TGTGCCAGCAGCGTCATGGGCGGGAGGACAGATACGCAGTATTTT. This gives the protein CASSVMGGRTDTQYF.

The V gene is TRBV28, the J gene TRBJ2-7; 7 nucleotides line up with TRBD2. Losses at the gene ends were 3 bases for V and 3 bases for J; bases not matched to a gene: 8. This CDR3 spans 15 amino acids. Germline V gives CDR1 MDHEN, CDR2 SYDVKM. This chain's CDR3 is CASSFIASGNYEQYF. CDR3 sequence (DNA): TGTGCCAGCAGTTTTATCGCTAGCGGCAACTACGAGCAGTACTTC.

The chain is built from TRBV7-3 and TRBJ2-5; 7 bases align to TRBD1. Germline-derived CDR1 and CDR2 are SGHTA and FQGTGA. V gave up 5 bases and J gave up 4 bases; unmatched junction bases: 19. The CDR3 consists of 18 residues. The CDR3 protein is CASSQGQSYTPIVETQYF. The CDR3 nucleotides read TGTGCCAGCAGCCAGGGACAGAGTTATACCCCGATCGTAGAGACCCAGTACTTC.